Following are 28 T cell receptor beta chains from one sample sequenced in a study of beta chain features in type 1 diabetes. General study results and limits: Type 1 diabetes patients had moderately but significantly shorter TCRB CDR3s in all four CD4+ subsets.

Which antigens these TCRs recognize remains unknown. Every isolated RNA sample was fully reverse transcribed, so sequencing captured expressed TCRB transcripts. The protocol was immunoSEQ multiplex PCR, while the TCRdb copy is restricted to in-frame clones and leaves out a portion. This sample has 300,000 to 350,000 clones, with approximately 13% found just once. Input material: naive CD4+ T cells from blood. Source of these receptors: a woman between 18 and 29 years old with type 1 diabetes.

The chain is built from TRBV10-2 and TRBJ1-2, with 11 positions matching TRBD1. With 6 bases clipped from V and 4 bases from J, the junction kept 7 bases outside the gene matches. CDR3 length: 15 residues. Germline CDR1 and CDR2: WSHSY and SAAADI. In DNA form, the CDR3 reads TGCGCCAGCAGAGGGACAGGGGGTTCGGGCTATGGCTACACCTTC. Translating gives CASRGTGGSGYGYTF.

For the CDR3, the DNA is TGTGCCAGCAGCTTAGCTGGCAGGCCCTCCACAGATACGCAGTATTTT. This codes for CASSLAGRPSTDTQYF. The rearrangement joins TRBV7-9 to TRBJ2-3, with unresolved D. Germline lookup yields CDR1 SEHNR and CDR2 FQNEAQ (reference sequence). V lost 0 bases, J lost 2 bases, and 12 bases lay in between. This CDR3 region has 16 residues.

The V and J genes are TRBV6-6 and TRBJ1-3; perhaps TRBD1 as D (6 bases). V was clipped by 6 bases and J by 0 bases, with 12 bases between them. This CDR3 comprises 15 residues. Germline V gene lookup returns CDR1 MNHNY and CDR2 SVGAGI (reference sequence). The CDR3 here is CASRSTGSSGNTIYF. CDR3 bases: TGTGCCAGCAGGAGTACAGGGAGCTCTGGAAACACCATATATTTT.

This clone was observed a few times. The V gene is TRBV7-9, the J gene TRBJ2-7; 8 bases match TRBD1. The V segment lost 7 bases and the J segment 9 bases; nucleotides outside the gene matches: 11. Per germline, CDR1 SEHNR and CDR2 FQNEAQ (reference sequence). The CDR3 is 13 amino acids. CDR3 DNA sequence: TGTGCCAGCACTCAGACAGGGGTTTTGGCGCAGTACTTC. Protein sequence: CASTQTGVLAQYF.

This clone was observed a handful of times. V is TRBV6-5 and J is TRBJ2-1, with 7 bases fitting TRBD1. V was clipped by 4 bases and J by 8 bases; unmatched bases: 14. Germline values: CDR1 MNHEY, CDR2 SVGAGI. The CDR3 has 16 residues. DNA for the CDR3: TGTGCCAGCAGTTTCAGGGCAAGACAGGGAAAGGATGAGCAGTTCTTC. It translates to CASSFRARQGKDEQFF.

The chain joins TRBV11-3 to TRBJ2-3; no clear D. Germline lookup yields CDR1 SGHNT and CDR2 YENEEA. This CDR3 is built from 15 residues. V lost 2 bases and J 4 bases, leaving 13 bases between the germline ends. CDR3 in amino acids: CASSLSLVSPDTQYF. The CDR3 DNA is TGTGCCAGCAGCTTATCCCTAGTAAGCCCAGATACGCAGTATTTT.

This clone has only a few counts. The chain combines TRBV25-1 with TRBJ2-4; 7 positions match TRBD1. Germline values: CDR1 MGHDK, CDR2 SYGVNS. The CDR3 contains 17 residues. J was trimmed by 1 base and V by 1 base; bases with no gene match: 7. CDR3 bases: TGTGCCAGCAGTGAATCGATGACAGGGAATGCCAAAAACATTCAGTACTTC. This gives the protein CASSESMTGNAKNIQYF. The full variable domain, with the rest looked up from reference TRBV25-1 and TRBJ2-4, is EADIYQTPRYLVIGTGKKITLECSQTMGHDKMYWYQQDPGMELHLIHYSYGVNSTEKGDLSSESTVSRIRTEHFPLTLESARPSHTSQYLCASSESMTGNAKNIQYFGAGTRLSVL.

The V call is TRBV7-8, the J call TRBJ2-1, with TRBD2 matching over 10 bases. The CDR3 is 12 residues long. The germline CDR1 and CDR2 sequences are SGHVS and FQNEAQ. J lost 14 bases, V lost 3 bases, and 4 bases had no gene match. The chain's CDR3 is CASSLPLAGEFF. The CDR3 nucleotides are TGTGCCAGCAGCTTGCCCCTAGCGGGAGAGTTCTTC.

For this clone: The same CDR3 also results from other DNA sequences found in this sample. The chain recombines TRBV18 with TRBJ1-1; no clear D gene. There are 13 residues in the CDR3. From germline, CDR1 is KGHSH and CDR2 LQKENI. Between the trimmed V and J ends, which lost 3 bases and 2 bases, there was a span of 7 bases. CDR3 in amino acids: CASSPTENTEAFF. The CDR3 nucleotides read TGTGCCAGCTCACCCACAGAAAACACTGAAGCTTTCTTT.

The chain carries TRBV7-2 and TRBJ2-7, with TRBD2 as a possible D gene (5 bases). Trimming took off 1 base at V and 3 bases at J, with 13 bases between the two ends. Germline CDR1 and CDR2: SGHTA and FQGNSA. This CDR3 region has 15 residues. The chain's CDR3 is CASSLDVLAGYEQYF. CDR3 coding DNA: TGTGCCAGCAGCTTAGACGTGCTGGCGGGCTACGAGCAGTACTTC.

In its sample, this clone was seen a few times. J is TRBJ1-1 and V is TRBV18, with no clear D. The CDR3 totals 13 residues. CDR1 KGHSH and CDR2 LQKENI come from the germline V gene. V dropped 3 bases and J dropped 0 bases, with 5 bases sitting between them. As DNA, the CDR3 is TGTGCCAGCTCACCGCAGATGAACACTGAAGCTTTCTTT. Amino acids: CASSPQMNTEAFF.

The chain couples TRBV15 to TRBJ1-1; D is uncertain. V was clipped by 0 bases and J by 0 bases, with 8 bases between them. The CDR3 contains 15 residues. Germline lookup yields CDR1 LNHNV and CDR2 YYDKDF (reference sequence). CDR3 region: CATSREQIMNTEAFF. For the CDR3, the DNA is TGTGCCACCAGCAGAGAACAGATTATGAACACTGAAGCTTTCTTT.

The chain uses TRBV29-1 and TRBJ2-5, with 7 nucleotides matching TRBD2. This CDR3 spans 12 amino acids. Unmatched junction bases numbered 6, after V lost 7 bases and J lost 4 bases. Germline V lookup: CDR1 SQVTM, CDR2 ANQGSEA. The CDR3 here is CSAQWGGETQYF. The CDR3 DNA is TGCAGCGCCCAGTGGGGGGGAGAGACCCAGTACTTC.

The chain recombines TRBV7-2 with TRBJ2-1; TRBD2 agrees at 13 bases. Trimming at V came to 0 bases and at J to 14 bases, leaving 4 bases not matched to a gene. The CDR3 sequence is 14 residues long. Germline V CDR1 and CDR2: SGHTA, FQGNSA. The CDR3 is CASSLAGTSGTKFF. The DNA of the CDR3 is TGTGCCAGCAGCTTAGCTGGGACTAGCGGGACTAAGTTCTTC.

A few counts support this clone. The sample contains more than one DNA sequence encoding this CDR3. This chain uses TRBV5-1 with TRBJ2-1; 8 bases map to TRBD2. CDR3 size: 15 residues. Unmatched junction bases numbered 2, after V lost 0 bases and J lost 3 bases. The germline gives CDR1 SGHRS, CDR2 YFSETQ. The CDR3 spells CASSLGLAGYNEQFF. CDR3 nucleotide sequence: TGCGCCAGCAGCTTGGGGCTAGCGGGCTACAATGAGCAGTTCTTC.

The DNA for the CDR3 is TGTGCCAGCAGCTTGGTTGGCGGGAGTGGTTATTTT. Amino acids: CASSLVGGSGYF. The chain is built from TRBV5-4 and TRBJ2-3; 7 bases fit TRBD2. CDR1 and CDR2 from the germline V gene are SGHNT and YYREEE (reference sequence). The CDR3 is 12 amino acids. V trimming: 0 bases; J trimming: 15 bases; junction bases outside the gene matches: 7. The entire variable domain, with the rest obtained from reference TRBV5-4 and TRBJ2-3, is as follows: ETGVTQSPTHLIKTRGQQVTLRCSSQSGHNTVSWYQQALGQGPQFIFQYYREEENGRGNFPPRFSGLQFPNYSSELNVNALELDDSALYLCASSLVGGSGYFGPGTRLTVL.

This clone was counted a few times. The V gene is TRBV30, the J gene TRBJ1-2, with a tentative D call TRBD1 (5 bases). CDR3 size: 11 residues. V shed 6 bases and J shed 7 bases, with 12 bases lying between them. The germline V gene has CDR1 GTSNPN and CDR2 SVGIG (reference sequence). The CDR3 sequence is CACRTTTGYTF. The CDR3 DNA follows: TGTGCCTGCCGGACAACCACTGGCTACACCTTC.

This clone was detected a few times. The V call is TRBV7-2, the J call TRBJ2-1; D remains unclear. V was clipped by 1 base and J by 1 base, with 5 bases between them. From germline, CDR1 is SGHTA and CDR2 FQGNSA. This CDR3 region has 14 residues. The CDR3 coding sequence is TGTGCCAGCAGCTTAGTCCCATCCTACAATGAGCAGTTCTTC. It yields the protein CASSLVPSYNEQFF. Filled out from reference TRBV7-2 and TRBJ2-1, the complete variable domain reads GAGVSQSPSNKVTEKGKDVELRCDPISGHTALYWYRQSLGQGLEFLIYFQGNSAPDKSGLPSDRFSAERTGGSVSTLTIQRTQQEDSAVYLCASSLVPSYNEQFFGPGTRLTVL.

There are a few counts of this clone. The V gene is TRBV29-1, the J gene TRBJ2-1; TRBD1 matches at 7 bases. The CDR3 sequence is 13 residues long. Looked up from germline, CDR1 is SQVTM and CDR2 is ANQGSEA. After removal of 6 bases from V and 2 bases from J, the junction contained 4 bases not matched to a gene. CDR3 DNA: TGCAGCGTCCGGACAGGAGCCTACAATGAGCAGTTCTTC. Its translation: CSVRTGAYNEQFF.

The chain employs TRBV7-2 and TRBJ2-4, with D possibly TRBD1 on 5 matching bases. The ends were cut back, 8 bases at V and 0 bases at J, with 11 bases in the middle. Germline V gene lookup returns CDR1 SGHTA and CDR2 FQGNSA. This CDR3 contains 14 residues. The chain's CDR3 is CASGVGLAKNIQYF. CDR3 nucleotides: TGTGCCAGCGGGGTGGGGCTAGCCAAAAACATTCAGTACTTC.

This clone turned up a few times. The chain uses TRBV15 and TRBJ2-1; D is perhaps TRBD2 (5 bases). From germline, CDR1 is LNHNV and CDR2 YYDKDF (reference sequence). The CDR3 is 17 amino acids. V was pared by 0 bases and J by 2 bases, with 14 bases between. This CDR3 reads CATSRDRGHRAYNEQFF. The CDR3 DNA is TGTGCCACCAGCAGAGATCGGGGTCACCGGGCCTACAATGAGCAGTTCTTC.

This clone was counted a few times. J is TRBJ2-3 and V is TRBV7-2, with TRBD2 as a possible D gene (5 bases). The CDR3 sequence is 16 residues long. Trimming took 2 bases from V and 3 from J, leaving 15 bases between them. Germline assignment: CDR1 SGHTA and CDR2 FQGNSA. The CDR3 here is CASSLWVGVATDTQYF. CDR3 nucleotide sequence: TGTGCCAGCAGCTTATGGGTGGGAGTAGCGACAGATACGCAGTATTTT.

CDR3 in amino acids: CASSLRQYYEQYV. CDR3 bases: TGTGCCAGCAGCTTAAGACAGTACTACGAGCAGTACGTC. V and J are TRBV11-2 and TRBJ2-7; D perhaps matches TRBD1 (5 bases). The germline V gene has CDR1 SGHAT and CDR2 FQNNGV. This CDR3 has 13 residues. The germline V and J ends were trimmed by 2 bases and 3 bases, with 8 bases remaining between them.

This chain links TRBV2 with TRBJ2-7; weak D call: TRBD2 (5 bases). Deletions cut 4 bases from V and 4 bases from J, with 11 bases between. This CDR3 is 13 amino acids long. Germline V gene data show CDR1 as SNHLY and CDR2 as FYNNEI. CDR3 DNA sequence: TGTGCCAGCAGTGGAACGGGGAATTACGAGCAGTACGTC. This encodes CASSGTGNYEQYV.

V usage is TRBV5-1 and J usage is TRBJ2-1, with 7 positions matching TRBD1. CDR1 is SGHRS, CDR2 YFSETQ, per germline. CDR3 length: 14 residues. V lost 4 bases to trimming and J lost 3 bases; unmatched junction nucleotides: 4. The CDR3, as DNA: TGCGCCAGCAGCCAAAGGGACAGCTACAATGAGCAGTTCTTC. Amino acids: CASSQRDSYNEQFF.

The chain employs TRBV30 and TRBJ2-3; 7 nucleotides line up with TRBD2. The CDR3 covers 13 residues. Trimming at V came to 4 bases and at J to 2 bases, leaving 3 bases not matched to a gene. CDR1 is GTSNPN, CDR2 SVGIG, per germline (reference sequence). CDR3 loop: CAWTGLHTDTQYF. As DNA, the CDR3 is TGTGCCTGGACGGGACTACACACAGATACGCAGTATTTT.

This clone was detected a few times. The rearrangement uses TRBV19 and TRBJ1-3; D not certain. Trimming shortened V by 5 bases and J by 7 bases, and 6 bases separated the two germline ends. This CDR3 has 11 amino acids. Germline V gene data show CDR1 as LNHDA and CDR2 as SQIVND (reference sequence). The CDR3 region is CASSSSNTIYF. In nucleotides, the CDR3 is TGTGCCAGTAGTTCTTCGAACACCATATATTTT.

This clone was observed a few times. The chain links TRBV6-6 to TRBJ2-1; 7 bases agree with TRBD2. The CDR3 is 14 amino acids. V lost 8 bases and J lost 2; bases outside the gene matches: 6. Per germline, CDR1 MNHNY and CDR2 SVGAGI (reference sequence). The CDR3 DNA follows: TGTGCCAGCGCCTTAGCGGGTACCTACAATGAGCAGTTCTTC. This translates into CASALAGTYNEQFF.